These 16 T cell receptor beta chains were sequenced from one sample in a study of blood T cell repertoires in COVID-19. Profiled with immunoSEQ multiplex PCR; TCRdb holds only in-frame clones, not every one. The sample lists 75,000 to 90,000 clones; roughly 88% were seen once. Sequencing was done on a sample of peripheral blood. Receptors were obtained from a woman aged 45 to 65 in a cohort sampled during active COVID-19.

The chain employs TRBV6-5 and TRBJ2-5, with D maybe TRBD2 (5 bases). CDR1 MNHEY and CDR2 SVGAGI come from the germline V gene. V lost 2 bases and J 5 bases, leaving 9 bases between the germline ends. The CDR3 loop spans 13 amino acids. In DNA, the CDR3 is TGTGCCAGCAGTTACGGGCGGAGGGAGACCCAGTACTTC. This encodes CASSYGRRETQYF.

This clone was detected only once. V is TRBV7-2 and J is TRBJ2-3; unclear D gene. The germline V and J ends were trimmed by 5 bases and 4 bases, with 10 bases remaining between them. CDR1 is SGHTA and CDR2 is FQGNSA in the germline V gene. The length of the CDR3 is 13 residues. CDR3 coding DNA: TGTGCCAGCAGCCTACTTATACCAGATACGCAGTATTTT. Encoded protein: CASSLLIPDTQYF.

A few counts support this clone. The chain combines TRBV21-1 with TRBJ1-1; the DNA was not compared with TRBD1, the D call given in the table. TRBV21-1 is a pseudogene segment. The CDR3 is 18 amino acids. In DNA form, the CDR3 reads TGTGCCAGCAGCGATCCCTTTATTGGCAGGGGCGGGAACACTGAAGCTTTCTTT. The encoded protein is CASSDPFIGRGGNTEAFF.

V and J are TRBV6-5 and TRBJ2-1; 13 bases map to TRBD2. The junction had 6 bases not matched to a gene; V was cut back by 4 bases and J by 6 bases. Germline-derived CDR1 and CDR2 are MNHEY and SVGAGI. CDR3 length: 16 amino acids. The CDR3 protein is CASSSEGLAGINEQFF. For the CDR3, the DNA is TGTGCCAGCAGTTCCGAGGGACTAGCGGGGATCAATGAGCAGTTCTTC.

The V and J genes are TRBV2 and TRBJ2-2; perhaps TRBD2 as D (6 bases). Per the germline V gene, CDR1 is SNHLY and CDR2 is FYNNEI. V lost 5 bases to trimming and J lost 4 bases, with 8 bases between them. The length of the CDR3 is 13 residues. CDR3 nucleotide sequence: TGTGCCAGCAGTTTGGGGGGCACCGGGGAGCTGTTTTTT. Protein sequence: CASSLGGTGELFF.

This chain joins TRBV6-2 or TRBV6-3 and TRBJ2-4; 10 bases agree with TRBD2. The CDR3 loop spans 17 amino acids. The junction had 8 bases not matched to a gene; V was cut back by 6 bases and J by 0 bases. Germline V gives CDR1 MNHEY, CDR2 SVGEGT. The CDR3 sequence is CASSQSGRAGAKNIQYF. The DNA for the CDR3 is TGTGCCAGCAGCCAAAGCGGGAGGGCCGGAGCCAAAAACATTCAGTACTTC.

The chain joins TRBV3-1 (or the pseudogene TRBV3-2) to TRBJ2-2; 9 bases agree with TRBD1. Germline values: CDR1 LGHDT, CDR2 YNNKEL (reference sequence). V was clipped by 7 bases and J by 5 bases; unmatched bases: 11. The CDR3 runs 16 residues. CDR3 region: CASKSVGQGLTGELFF. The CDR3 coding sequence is TGTGCCAGCAAATCGGTGGGACAGGGACTTACCGGGGAGCTGTTTTTT.

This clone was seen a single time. Written as DNA, the CDR3 is TGTGCCAGCAGCACCCAGACAGGGTCCAGTTCCTACAATGAGCAGTTCTTC. Its protein is CASSTQTGSSSYNEQFF. The chain joins TRBV7-9 to TRBJ2-1, with 7 bases aligning to TRBD1. The CDR3 is made up of 17 amino acids. Germline CDR1 is SEHNR and CDR2 is FQNEAQ (reference sequence). Unmatched junction bases numbered 11, after V lost 5 bases and J lost 1 base.

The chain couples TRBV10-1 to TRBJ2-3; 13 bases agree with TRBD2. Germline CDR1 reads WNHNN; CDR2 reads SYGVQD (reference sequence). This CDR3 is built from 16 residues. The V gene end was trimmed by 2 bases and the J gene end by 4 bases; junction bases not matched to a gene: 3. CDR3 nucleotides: TGCGCCAGCAGTGAGGGACTAGCGGGAGAGGCAGATACGCAGTATTTT. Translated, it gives CASSEGLAGEADTQYF.

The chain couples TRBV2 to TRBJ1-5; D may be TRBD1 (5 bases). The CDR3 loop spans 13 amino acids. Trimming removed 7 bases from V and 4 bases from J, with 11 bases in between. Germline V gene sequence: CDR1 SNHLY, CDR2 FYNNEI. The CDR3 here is CASTREGNQPQHF. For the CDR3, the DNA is TGTGCCAGCACCCGGGAGGGGAATCAGCCCCAGCATTTT.

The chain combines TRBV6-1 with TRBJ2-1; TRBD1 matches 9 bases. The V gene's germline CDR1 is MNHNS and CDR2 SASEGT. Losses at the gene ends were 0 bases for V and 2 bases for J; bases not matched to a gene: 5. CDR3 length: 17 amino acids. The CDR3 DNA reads TGTGCCAGCAGTGAAGCGAGGGGACAGGGCCCCTACAATGAGCAGTTCTTC. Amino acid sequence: CASSEARGQGPYNEQFF.

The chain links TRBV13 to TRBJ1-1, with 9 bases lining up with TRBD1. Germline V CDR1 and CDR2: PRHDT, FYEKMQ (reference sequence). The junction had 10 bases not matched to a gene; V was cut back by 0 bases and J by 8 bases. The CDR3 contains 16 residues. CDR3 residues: CASSLGRTSGTGEAFF. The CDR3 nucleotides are TGTGCCAGCAGCTTAGGTCGGACGAGCGGGACAGGGGAAGCTTTCTTT.

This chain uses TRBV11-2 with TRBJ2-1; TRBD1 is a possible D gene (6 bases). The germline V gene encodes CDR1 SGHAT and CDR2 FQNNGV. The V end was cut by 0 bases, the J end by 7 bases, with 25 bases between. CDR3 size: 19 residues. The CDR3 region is CASSLDPVVASPGENEQFF. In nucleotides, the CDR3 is TGTGCCAGCAGCTTAGATCCAGTAGTAGCGAGCCCAGGGGAGAATGAGCAGTTCTTC.

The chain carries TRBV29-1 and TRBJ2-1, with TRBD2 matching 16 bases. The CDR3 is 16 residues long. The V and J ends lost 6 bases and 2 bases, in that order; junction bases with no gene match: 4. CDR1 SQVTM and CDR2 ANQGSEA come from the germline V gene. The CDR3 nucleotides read TGCAGCGTCCTCGGGACTAGCGGGAGGGCCTACAATGAGCAGTTCTTC. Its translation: CSVLGTSGRAYNEQFF.

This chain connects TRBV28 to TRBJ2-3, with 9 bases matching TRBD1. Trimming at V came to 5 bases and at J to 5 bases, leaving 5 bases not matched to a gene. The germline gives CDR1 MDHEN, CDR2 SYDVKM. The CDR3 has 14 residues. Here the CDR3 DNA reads TGTGCCAGCAGTCCCGGGACAGGGAGAGATACGCAGTATTTT. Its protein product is CASSPGTGRDTQYF.

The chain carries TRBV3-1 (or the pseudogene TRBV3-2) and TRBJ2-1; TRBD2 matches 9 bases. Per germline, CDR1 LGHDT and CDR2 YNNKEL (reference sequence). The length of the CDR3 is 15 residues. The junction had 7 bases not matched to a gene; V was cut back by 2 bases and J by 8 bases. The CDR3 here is CASSQRGTSRHEQFF. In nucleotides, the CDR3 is TGTGCCAGCAGCCAAAGGGGGACTAGCCGGCATGAGCAGTTCTTC.